This entry lists 22 T cell receptor beta chains sequenced from one sample in a study of cytomegalovirus exposure and HLA in healthy donors. The PCR made use of 60 Vbeta and 13 Jbeta primers. Some clones are missing from TCRdb's copy, which holds only in-frame ones; the method was immunoSEQ multiplex PCR. The table has some 110,000 clones, 74% seen once. Sequencing was carried out using PBMCs. These receptors were obtained from a woman aged 50 to 60 in good health and CMV-seropositive.

The chain links TRBV6-5 to TRBJ2-1; 10 nucleotides match TRBD1. Germline V gene sequence: CDR1 MNHEY, CDR2 SVGAGI. J gave up 6 bases and V 6 bases, and 8 bases lay outside the gene matches. The CDR3 consists of 15 residues. CDR3 loop: CASRPGTGEFNEQFF. Here the CDR3 DNA reads TGTGCCAGCAGACCCGGGACAGGGGAATTCAATGAGCAGTTCTTC.

This chain connects TRBV2 to TRBJ2-1; D is undetermined. V shed 7 bases and J shed 5 bases, with 15 bases lying between them. The CDR3 consists of 14 residues. Germline V CDR1 and CDR2: SNHLY, FYNNEI. This chain's CDR3 is CASIRFVENNEQFF. The CDR3 DNA reads TGTGCCAGCATTAGATTCGTAGAGAACAATGAGCAGTTCTTC.

This clone was seen a few times. The chain joins TRBV7-2 to TRBJ1-1; D remains unclear. Germline V gene data show CDR1 as SGHTA and CDR2 as FQGNSA. This CDR3 contains 12 residues. Deletions cut 8 bases from V and 1 base from J, with 8 bases between. The CDR3 DNA sequence: TGTGCCAGCTTCAGGAAGAACACTGAAGCTTTCTTT. Protein sequence: CASFRKNTEAFF.

The rearrangement uses TRBV15 and TRBJ2-5; TRBD2 aligns across 8 bases. The V gene end was trimmed by 3 bases and the J gene end by 2 bases; junction bases not matched to a gene: 5. This CDR3 comprises 15 residues. Germline V gene data show CDR1 as LNHNV and CDR2 as YYDKDF (reference sequence). CDR3 in amino acids: CATSRQRELQETQYF. The CDR3 nucleotides are TGTGCCACCAGCAGGCAGCGGGAGCTTCAAGAGACCCAGTACTTC.

This clone was detected a few times. The rearrangement joins TRBV4-1 to TRBJ2-1, with TRBD1 identical over 9 bases. The CDR3 consists of 16 residues. The V segment lost 0 bases and the J segment 3 bases; nucleotides outside the gene matches: 3. Germline V gives CDR1 MGHRA, CDR2 YSYEKL. CDR3 residues: CASSQDDRGFYNEQFF. In nucleotides, the CDR3 is TGCGCCAGCAGCCAAGACGACAGGGGGTTCTACAATGAGCAGTTCTTC.

The genes are TRBV5-1 and TRBJ2-6; TRBD1 matches 8 bases. The CDR3 has 20 residues. CDR1 SGHRS and CDR2 YFSETQ come from the germline V gene. The V and J ends lost 0 bases and 0 bases, in that order; junction bases with no gene match: 11. The CDR3 DNA reads as TGCGCCAGCAGCTTGGAAGGCCACGGGACAGGTCCCTCTGGGGCCAACGTCCTGACTTTC. Translating gives CASSLEGHGTGPSGANVLTF.

The chain has TRBV28 and TRBJ1-4; no reliable D call. CDR3 length equals 15 residues. V lost 8 bases and J 3 bases, leaving 16 bases between the germline ends. Germline V gene lookup returns CDR1 MDHEN and CDR2 SYDVKM. CDR3 amino acids: CASLGGAAANEKLFF. In nucleotides, the CDR3 is TGTGCCAGCCTCGGCGGTGCGGCGGCTAATGAAAAACTGTTTTTT.

The V and J genes are TRBV5-5 and TRBJ1-5; D is possibly TRBD1 (6 bases). Germline V gene data show CDR1 as SGHKS and CDR2 as YYEKEE (reference sequence). Trimming removed 2 bases from V and 7 bases from J, with 7 bases in between. The CDR3 extends over 12 amino acids. CDR3 sequence: CASSLQGQPQHF. As DNA, the CDR3 is TGTGCCAGCAGCTTACAGGGCCAGCCCCAGCATTTT. The full variable domain, in which reference TRBV5-5 and TRBJ1-5 provide the parts outside the CDR3, is DAGVTQSPTHLIKTRGQQVTLRCSPISGHKSVSWYQQVLGQGPQFIFQYYEKEERGRGNFPDRFSARQFPNYSSELNVNALLLGDSALYLCASSLQGQPQHFGDGTRLSIL.

The chain couples TRBV5-6 to TRBJ1-2; 8 bases agree with TRBD1. The J segment lost 7 bases and the V segment lost 6 bases, leaving 11 bases of the junction unmatched. From germline, CDR1 is SGHDT and CDR2 YYEEEE. The CDR3 runs 14 residues. DNA of the CDR3: TGTGCCAGCACAGGAGACCCGACAGGGGCTGGCTACACCTTC. Its protein is CASTGDPTGAGYTF.

The table lists this clone with a few counts. The chain recombines TRBV10-3 with TRBJ1-1; 7 bases are a match to TRBD1. The CDR3 runs to 16 residues. Germline CDR1 reads ENHRY; CDR2 reads SYGVKD. V was pared by 2 bases and J by 2 bases, with 8 bases of the junction left unmatched. CDR3 sequence (DNA): TGTGCCATCAGTGAGATGGGGGCAGGGGGAAACACTGAAGCTTTCTTT. Its translation: CAISEMGAGGNTEAFF.

This chain links TRBV6-1 with TRBJ2-3; D call uncertain. Trimming stripped 2 bases from V and 1 base from J, with 10 bases between. The CDR3 is 15 amino acids. Looked up from germline, CDR1 is MNHNS and CDR2 is SASEGT. CDR3 nucleotides: TGTGCCAGCAGTGAACGATATAGTCGCACAGATACGCAGTATTTT. The encoded protein is CASSERYSRTDTQYF.

The chain couples TRBV4-2 to TRBJ1-5; TRBD1 agrees at 9 bases. The length of the CDR3 is 16 residues. The V gene end was trimmed by 2 bases and the J gene end by 0 bases; junction bases not matched to a gene: 2. Per germline, CDR1 LGHNA and CDR2 YNFKEQ. The CDR3 sequence is CASSQWTGDSNQPQHF. CDR3 in DNA: TGTGCCAGCAGCCAATGGACAGGGGATAGCAATCAGCCCCAGCATTTT.

This chain's CDR3 is CASSRPGTGNYGYTF. The CDR3, as DNA: TGTGCCAGCAGCCGTCCAGGGACAGGGAACTATGGCTACACCTTC. V and J are TRBV5-4 and TRBJ1-2; 9 bases map to TRBD1. V lost 4 bases and J lost 2; bases outside the gene matches: 6. There are 15 residues in the CDR3. Looked up from germline, CDR1 is SGHNT and CDR2 is YYREEE (reference sequence).

The rearrangement uses TRBV7-2 and TRBJ2-2; 10 positions agree with TRBD2. J was trimmed by 7 bases and V by 3 bases; bases with no gene match: 8. CDR3 size: 16 residues. Germline V gene lookup returns CDR1 SGHTA and CDR2 FQGNSA. CDR3 sequence reads: CASSFLLAGVSGELFF. For the CDR3, the DNA is TGTGCCAGCAGCTTTCTTCTAGCGGGGGTGAGCGGGGAGCTGTTTTTT.

About this clone: Other DNA variants within this sample encode the same CDR3. The rearrangement joins TRBV27 to TRBJ1-2, with D perhaps TRBD1 (6 bases). The CDR3 is 13 residues long. Deletions cut 3 bases from V and 2 bases from J, with 7 bases between. Per the germline V gene, CDR1 is MNHEY and CDR2 is SMNVEV (reference sequence). The CDR3 DNA is TGTGCCAGCAGTTTGACAGGCAACTATGGCTACACCTTC. It translates to CASSLTGNYGYTF.

This chain connects TRBV2 to TRBJ2-5, with 8 nucleotides matching TRBD1. CDR1 and CDR2 (germline): SNHLY, FYNNEI. V was clipped by 6 bases and J by 2 bases; unmatched bases: 11. CDR3 length equals 16 residues. As DNA, the CDR3 is TGTGCCAGCAGGGGTCGGGCAGGGGGCTTTCAAGAGACCCAGTACTTC. Encoded protein: CASRGRAGGFQETQYF.

The genes are TRBV6-6 and TRBJ2-7; D is possibly TRBD2 (6 bases). Germline assignment: CDR1 MNHNY and CDR2 SVGAGI (reference sequence). The germline V and J ends were trimmed by 6 bases and 6 bases, with 15 bases remaining between them. The CDR3 has 13 residues. CDR3 nucleotide sequence: TGTGCCAGCAGCATCGGATTGGGGGGCGAGCAGTACTTC. Translated: CASSIGLGGEQYF.

This chain uses TRBV5-6 with TRBJ1-2; 8 nucleotides line up with TRBD1. Germline-derived CDR1 and CDR2 are SGHDT and YYEEEE. The V and J ends lost 4 bases and 0 bases, in that order; junction bases with no gene match: 8. CDR3 size: 16 residues. CDR3 protein: CASSQLGQGTNYGYTF. Here the CDR3 DNA reads TGTGCCAGCAGCCAACTAGGACAGGGAACTAACTATGGCTACACCTTC.

The count of this clone is one. J is TRBJ2-1 and V is TRBV7-3; TRBD1 agrees at 9 bases. The CDR3 is 15 residues long. Unmatched junction bases numbered 8, after V lost 4 bases and J lost 7 bases. Germline V lookup: CDR1 SGHTA, CDR2 FQGTGA. The DNA of the CDR3 is TGTGCCAGCAGCTCTTCCGGGACAGGGCCTAATGAGCAGTTCTTC. Translation gives CASSSSGTGPNEQFF. Complete variable domain (other parts from reference TRBV7-3 and TRBJ2-1): GAGVSQTPSNKVTEKGKYVELRCDPISGHTALYWYRQSLGQGPEFLIYFQGTGAADDSGLPNDRFFAVRPEGSVSTLKIQRTERGDSAVYLCASSSSGTGPNEQFFGPGTRLTVL.

The rearrangement joins TRBV6-6 to TRBJ2-7; TRBD2 is a possible D gene (5 bases). Germline values: CDR1 MNHNY, CDR2 SVGAGI (reference sequence). This CDR3 comprises 15 residues. Trimming took off 6 bases at V and 3 bases at J, with 18 bases between the two ends. This CDR3 is CASSRSSFGLYEQYF. CDR3 DNA: TGTGCCAGCAGCCGGTCTAGCTTCGGGCTCTACGAGCAGTACTTC.

This chain links TRBV4-3 with TRBJ1-6; no reliable D call. This CDR3 contains 17 residues. The germline CDR1 and CDR2 sequences are LGHNA and YSLEER. V lost 1 base to trimming and J lost 0 bases, with 10 bases between them. CDR3 in amino acids: CASSQVATISYNSPLHF. The CDR3 region has the DNA TGCGCCAGCAGCCAAGTAGCAACCATCTCCTATAATTCACCCCTCCACTTT.

The chain links TRBV29-1 to TRBJ2-3, with 8 bases lining up with TRBD2. The V and J ends lost 7 bases and 0 bases, in that order; junction bases with no gene match: 6. The CDR3 length is 14 residues. In germline, CDR1 is SQVTM, CDR2 ANQGSEA. The CDR3 loop reads CSERASGSTDTQYF. The CDR3 DNA is TGCAGCGAGAGAGCTAGCGGGAGCACAGATACGCAGTATTTT.